This entry describes one TCR beta chain. The antigen is undetermined. Trimming at V came to 5 bases and at J to 10 bases, leaving 4 bases not matched to a gene. There are 12 residues in the CDR3. CDR1 is SGHDT, CDR2 YYEEEE, per germline. The PCR made use of 60 Vbeta and 13 Jbeta primers. TCRdb's table, derived via immunoSEQ multiplex PCR, lists solely in-frame clones and lacks some. The table has 85,000 to 130,000 clones, approximately 77% seen once. The entry originates in a study of cytomegalovirus exposure and HLA in healthy donors. Overall study context: A prior study identified 110 million or so unique TCR beta sequences from about 179 million T cells. Study-wide results and caveats: In presence/absence analyses, roughly uniform sequencing depth across donors was assumed.

Sequencing input: PBMCs. The sequence derives from a male donor in good health and CMV-seropositive. This rearrangement joins TRBV5-6 to TRBJ2-1; 9 positions agree with TRBD1. The CDR3 DNA follows: TGTGCCAGCAGTCCCGGGACAGGGGAGCAGTTCTTC. Protein sequence: CASSPGTGEQFF.